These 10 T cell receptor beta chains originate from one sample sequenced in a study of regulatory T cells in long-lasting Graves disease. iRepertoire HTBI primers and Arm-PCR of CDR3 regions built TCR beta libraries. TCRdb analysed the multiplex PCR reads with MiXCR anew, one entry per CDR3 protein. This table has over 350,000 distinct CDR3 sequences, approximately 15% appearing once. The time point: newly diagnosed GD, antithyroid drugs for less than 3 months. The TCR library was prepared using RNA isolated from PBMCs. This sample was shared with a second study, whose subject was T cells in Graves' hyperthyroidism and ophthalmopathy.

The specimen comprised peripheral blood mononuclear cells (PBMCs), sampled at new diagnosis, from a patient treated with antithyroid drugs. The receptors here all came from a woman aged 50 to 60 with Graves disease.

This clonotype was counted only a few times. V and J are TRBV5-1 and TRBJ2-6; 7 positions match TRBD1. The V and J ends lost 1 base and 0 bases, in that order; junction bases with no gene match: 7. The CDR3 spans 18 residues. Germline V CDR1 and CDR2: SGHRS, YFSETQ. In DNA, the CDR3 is TGCGCCAGCAGCTTGCTAGGGGGCGGGTCCTCTGGGGCCAACGTCCTGACTTTC. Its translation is CASSLLGGGSSGANVLTF.

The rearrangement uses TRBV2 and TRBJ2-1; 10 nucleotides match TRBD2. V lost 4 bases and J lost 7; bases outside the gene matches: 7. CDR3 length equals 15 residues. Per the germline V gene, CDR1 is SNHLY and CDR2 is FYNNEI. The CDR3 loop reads CASSVVAGGWNEQFF. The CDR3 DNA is TGTGCCAGCAGTGTCGTAGCGGGAGGTTGGAATGAGCAGTTCTTC.

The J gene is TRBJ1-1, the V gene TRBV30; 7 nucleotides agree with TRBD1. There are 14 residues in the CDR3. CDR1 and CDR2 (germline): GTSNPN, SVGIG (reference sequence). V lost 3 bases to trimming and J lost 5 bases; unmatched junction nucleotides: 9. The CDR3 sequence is CAWSLQGGWTEAFF. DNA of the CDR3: TGTGCCTGGAGCCTCCAGGGGGGTTGGACTGAAGCTTTCTTT.

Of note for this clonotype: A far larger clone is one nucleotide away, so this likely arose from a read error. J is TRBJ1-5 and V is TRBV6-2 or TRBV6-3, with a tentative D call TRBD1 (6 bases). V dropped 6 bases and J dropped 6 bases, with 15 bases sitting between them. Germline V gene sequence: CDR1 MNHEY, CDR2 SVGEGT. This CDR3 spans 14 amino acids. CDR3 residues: CASSSTGGRQPQHF. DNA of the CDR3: TGTGCCAGCAGCTCGACAGGCGGCCGTCAGCCCCAGCATTTT.

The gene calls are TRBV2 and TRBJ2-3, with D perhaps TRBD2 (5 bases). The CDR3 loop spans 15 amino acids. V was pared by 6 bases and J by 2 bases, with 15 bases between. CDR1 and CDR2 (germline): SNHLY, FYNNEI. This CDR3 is CASRKLVIVTDTQYF. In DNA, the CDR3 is TGTGCCAGCAGGAAACTAGTGATCGTCACAGATACGCAGTATTTT.

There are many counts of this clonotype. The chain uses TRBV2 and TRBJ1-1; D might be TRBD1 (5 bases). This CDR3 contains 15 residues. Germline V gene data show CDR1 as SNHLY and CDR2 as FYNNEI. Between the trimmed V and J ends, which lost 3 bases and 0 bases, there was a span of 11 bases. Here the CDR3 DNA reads TGTGCCAGCAGTGATAGGGGAGGAATGAACACTGAAGCTTTCTTT. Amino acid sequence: CASSDRGGMNTEAFF.

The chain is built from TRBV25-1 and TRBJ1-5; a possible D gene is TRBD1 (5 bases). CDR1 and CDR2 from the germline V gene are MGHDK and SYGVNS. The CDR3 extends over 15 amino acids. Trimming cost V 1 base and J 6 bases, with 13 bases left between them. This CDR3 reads CASSEWGGEGQPQHF. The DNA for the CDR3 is TGTGCCAGCAGTGAATGGGGAGGGGAAGGTCAGCCCCAGCATTTT.

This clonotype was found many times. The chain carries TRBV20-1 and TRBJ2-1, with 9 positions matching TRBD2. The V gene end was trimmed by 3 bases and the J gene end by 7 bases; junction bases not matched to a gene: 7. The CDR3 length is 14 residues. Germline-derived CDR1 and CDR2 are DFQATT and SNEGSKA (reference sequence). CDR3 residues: CSARPGLARNEQFF. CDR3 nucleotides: TGCAGTGCTAGGCCGGGACTAGCAAGGAATGAGCAGTTCTTC.

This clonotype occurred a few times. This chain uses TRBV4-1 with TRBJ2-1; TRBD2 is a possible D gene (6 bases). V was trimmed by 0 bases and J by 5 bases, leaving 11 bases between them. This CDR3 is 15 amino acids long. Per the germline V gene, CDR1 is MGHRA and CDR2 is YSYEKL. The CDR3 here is CASSQDSGLDNEQFF. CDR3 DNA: TGCGCCAGCAGCCAAGATTCGGGACTGGACAATGAGCAGTTCTTC.

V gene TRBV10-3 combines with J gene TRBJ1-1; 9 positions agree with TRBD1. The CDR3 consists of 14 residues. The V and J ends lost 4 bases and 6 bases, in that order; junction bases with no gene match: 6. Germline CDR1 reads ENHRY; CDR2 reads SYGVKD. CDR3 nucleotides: TGTGCCATCAGTGGGGGGACAGGGCTCTCTGAAGCTTTCTTT. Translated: CAISGGTGLSEAFF.